A selection of T cell receptor beta chains follows, all from one sample in a study of identical twins' blood T cells. TCRdb reprocessed the 5' RACE reads via MiXCR and lists one record per CDR3 protein. The table lists 300,000 to 450,000 distinct CDR3 sequences, 25% to 35% of them singletons. The sequencing sample was made of PBMCs. The receptors stem from a woman aged 18-49 years in good health. Each CDR3 is given with its conserved first and last residue. A D gene is named only where the DNA matches it firmly. Rows may omit the clone size; those that give it use once, few, many or a size class.

d_call cdr3_length j_call clone_size v_call cdr3_nt cdr3_aa
. 17 TRBJ1-5 many TRBV12-3/TRBV12-4 TGTGCCAGCAGTTCCCGGTCACAGGGAATCAGCAATCAGCCCCAGCATTTT CASSSRSQGISNQPQHF
TRBD1 12 TRBJ1-6 . TRBV20-1 TGCAGTGCAGGGGGCGGAAATTCACCCCTCCACTTT CSAGGGNSPLHF
TRBD1 13 TRBJ1-6 few TRBV2 TGTGCCAGCAGTCAACAGGGGAATTCACCCCTCCACTTT CASSQQGNSPLHF
. 14 TRBJ1-5 few TRBV6-8 TGTGCCAGCAGGCCGGACACTCGCAATCAGCCCCAGCATTTT CASRPDTRNQPQHF
. 14 TRBJ2-2 . TRBV19 TGTGCCAGCGCTACCTTGGGGGGCACCGGGGAGCTGTTTTTT CASATLGGTGELFF
TRBD1 16 TRBJ2-1 . TRBV5-1 TGCGCCAGCAGCCCCGCCCGGGACAGTAACTACAATGAGCAGTTCTTC CASSPARDSNYNEQFF
. 14 TRBJ1-5 . TRBV12-3/TRBV12-4 TGTGCCAGCAGTTTCTTTGGGGCAGTCAGCCTCCAGCATTTT CASSFFGAVSLQHF
. 13 TRBJ2-2 . TRBV28 TGTGCCGGACAATGGCGTGGAGCCGGGGAGCTGTTTTTT CAGQWRGAGELFF
. 14 TRBJ2-5 . TRBV5-1 TGCGCCAGCAGCTTGGCCAATAGTGGGGAGACCCAGTACTTC CASSLANSGETQYF
. 14 TRBJ1-4 . TRBV12-5 TGTGCTAGTGGTCGGGACGGCCCGAATGAAAAACTGTTTTTT CASGRDGPNEKLFF
. 15 TRBJ1-5 . TRBV27 TGTGCCAGCAGTTTCCAGGGAGGCGGCAATCAGCCCCAGCATTTT CASSFQGGGNQPQHF
. 16 TRBJ1-1 many TRBV29-1 TGCAGCGTTGGTGGGCGAGTTGGGGCCTGGCACACTGAAGCTTTCTTT CSVGGRVGAWHTEAFF
. 13 TRBJ2-4 . TRBV5-6 TGTGCCAGCAGCCTGGCAGGGATTAACATTCAGTACTTC CASSLAGINIQYF
TRBD2 14 TRBJ2-3 . TRBV7-2 TGTGCCAGTTCGGCTAGCGGGAGAACAGATACGCAGTATTTT CASSASGRTDTQYF
. 13 TRBJ2-5 once TRBV4-3 TGCGCCAGCAGCCAAGATAAGGGAGAGACCCAGTACTTC CASSQDKGETQYF
TRBD1 14 TRBJ1-4 few TRBV5-5 TGTGCCAGCAGCTTGGTAGGGGGCGGTGAAAAACTGTTTTTT CASSLVGGGEKLFF
. 12 TRBJ2-1 . TRBV29-1 TGCAGCTCAGGGTCATGGTACGATGAGCAGTTCTTC CSSGSWYDEQFF
. 15 TRBJ1-1 . TRBV20-1 TGCAGTGCGGATCAGATTGGTCAGCTGAACACTGAAGCTTTCTTT CSADQIGQLNTEAFF
. 15 TRBJ1-1 few TRBV14 TGTGCCAGCAGCCAGGGCACGATGGGGAACACTGGAGCTTTCTTT CASSQGTMGNTGAFF
. 12 TRBJ1-1 . TRBV4-1 TGCGCCAGCAGCCAAGATCCCTTTCTAGCTTTCTTT CASSQDPFLAFF
. 14 TRBJ1-5 . TRBV6-1 TGTGCCAGCAGTGAATCAGGCCTGAATCAGCCCCAGCATTTT CASSESGLNQPQHF
. 15 TRBJ2-1 many TRBV6-1 TGTGCCAGCAGTGAAGCTAGCGGCTCCTACAATGAGCAGTTCTTC CASSEASGSYNEQFF
. 14 TRBJ2-5 . TRBV12-3/TRBV12-4 TGTGCCAGCAGTTTATCGGCGGGAAGAGAGGCCCAGTACTTC CASSLSAGREAQYF
TRBD1 15 TRBJ1-5 . TRBV20-1 TGCAGTGCGTTGTTGACAGGGGCTAGCAATCAGCCCCAGCATTTT CSALLTGASNQPQHF
. 17 TRBJ1-3 few TRBV7-2 TGTGCCAGCAGCTTAAGAGGCTCGACGGGGGGTCCCAGTCTCATATATTTT CASSLRGSTGGPSLIYF
. 11 TRBJ2-1 medium-sized TRBV29-1 TGCAGCGTTGTTGGAGACAATGAGCAGTTCTTC CSVVGDNEQFF
. 11 TRBJ2-1 . TRBV3-1 TGTGCCAGCAGCCAAGAAAGGGTCTTGTTCTTC CASSQERVLFF
. 13 TRBJ2-7 few TRBV4-2 TGTGCCAGCAGCTCGACCTTGGCCTACGAGCAGTACTTC CASSSTLAYEQYF
. 13 TRBJ2-1 . TRBV6-5 TGTGCCAGCAGTTACGGGGTCTTTGCACTCGAGTTCTTC CASSYGVFALEFF
. 12 TRBJ2-4 . TRBV29-1 TGCAGCGTCGGTCAGGAGAAAAACATTCAGTACTTC CSVGQEKNIQYF
. 16 TRBJ1-4 . TRBV7-9 TGTGCCAGCAGCTCCCTGCAGGGGATTTCTAATGAAAAACTGTTTTTT CASSSLQGISNEKLFF
TRBD2 18 TRBJ2-1 . TRBV3-1 TGTGCCAGCAGCCAAGAATTCCAAAGACTAGCGGGAGCCCATGAGCAGTTCTTC CASSQEFQRLAGAHEQFF
. 14 TRBJ2-2 . TRBV20-1 TGCAGTGCTAGAGTGGCAGGGGTCACCGGGGAGCTGTTTTTT CSARVAGVTGELFF
TRBD2 17 TRBJ2-1 . TRBV10-3 TGTGCCATCAGTGTAAGAGGCGGGAGGAGCTCCTACAATGAGCAGTTCTTC CAISVRGGRSSYNEQFF
. 13 TRBJ2-1 . TRBV6-2/TRBV6-3 TGTGCCAGCAGTTTTAATCCCTACAATGAGCAGTTCTTC CASSFNPYNEQFF
. 14 TRBJ1-1 many TRBV5-1 TGCGCCAGCAGCTTGGCAGGTCGGAGCACTGAAGCTTTCTTT CASSLAGRSTEAFF
. 14 TRBJ2-5 . TRBV6-5 TGTGCCAGCAGTTCCCTGGAACGGGTGGAGACCCAGTACTTC CASSSLERVETQYF
. 15 TRBJ1-5 . TRBV20-1 TGCAGTGCTCACGGCCCACAGGGTACCAATCAGCCCCAGCATTTT CSAHGPQGTNQPQHF
TRBD2 14 TRBJ2-1 many TRBV5-1 TGCGCCAGCAGCTTGGGGACTAGCTTAGATGAGCAGTTCTTC CASSLGTSLDEQFF
. 14 TRBJ1-5 few TRBV6-2/TRBV6-3 TGTGCCAGCAGTTACAAAGGGAGCAATCAGCCCCAGCATTTT CASSYKGSNQPQHF
. 12 TRBJ1-1 few TRBV29-1 TGCAGCGGAAGGTCTGTTAGCACTGAAGCTTTCTTT CSGRSVSTEAFF
TRBD1 16 TRBJ1-5 few TRBV7-2 TGTGCCAGCAGCCTCGGGACAGGGAGAAGCAATCAGCCTCAGCATTTT CASSLGTGRSNQPQHF
. 13 TRBJ1-2 . TRBV14 TGTGCCAGCCCTACCACAGAAGCCGATGGCTACACCTTC CASPTTEADGYTF
. 11 TRBJ2-7 . TRBV7-8 TGTGCCAGCAGCCCCTACGCGGAGCAGTACTTC CASSPYAEQYF
. 17 TRBJ1-5 few TRBV6-6 TGTGCCAGCAGTTACTCGATACTCCGGGGGCGCGATCAGCCCCAGCATTTT CASSYSILRGRDQPQHF
. 16 TRBJ2-4 . TRBV5-6 TGTGCCAGCAGCTACCTTAACATACAAGCCAAAAACATTCAGTACTTC CASSYLNIQAKNIQYF
TRBD1 14 TRBJ2-1 . TRBV5-5 TGTGCCAGCAGGCAGGGGGCAACCTACAATGAGCAGTTCTTC CASRQGATYNEQFF
. 15 TRBJ2-1 . TRBV20-1 TGCAGTGCTAGAGATTGGTTAGCAGGGGCCAATGAGCAGTTCTTC CSARDWLAGANEQFF